These T cell receptor beta chains were read from a single sample in a study of naive and memory T cell subsets. TCRdb reanalysed the UMI-ligation and nested PCR reads using MiXCR and keeps one entry per CDR3 protein. The sample lists tens of thousands of distinct CDR3 sequences, around 13% occurring once. Material: central memory CD4+ T cells from blood. The receptors stem from a human donor in good health. Each CDR3 is given with its conserved first and last residue. D genes are given only for firm matches. Size tells how often a clone was seen (once, few, many) or the class of an expanded clone, and some rows leave it out.

TRBJ2-3	TRBV9	many	.	TGTGCCAGCGGAGGATTTAGCGGAGCTAGCACAGATACGCAGTATTTT	CASGGFSGASTDTQYF
TRBJ2-1	TRBV29-1	.	.	TGCAGCGTTGAGGAGGGGCGTGGGCAGTTCTTC	CSVEEGRGQFF
TRBJ2-5	TRBV12-3/TRBV12-4	.	TRBD1	TGTGCCAGCAGTGGGGGGGGACAGGGGAAAGAGACCCAGTACTTC	CASSGGGQGKETQYF
TRBJ2-1	TRBV7-9	many	.	TGTGCCAGCAGCTTAAGGCCAGGGTCTCCGGGCAATGAGCAGTTCTTC	CASSLRPGSPGNEQFF
TRBJ2-3	TRBV5-5	.	.	TGTGCCAGCAGCTTGGCCCCGAGCCTAAGGCTGGATACGCAGTATTTT	CASSLAPSLRLDTQYF
TRBJ2-1	TRBV4-1	many	.	TGCGCCAGCAGCCCATCCGCTAGCGCCGATGAGCAGTTCTTC	CASSPSASADEQFF
TRBJ2-1	TRBV28	few	TRBD2	TGTGCCAGCAGTTCGACCGGGACTAGCGGGAGGGCCAAGCAGTTCTTC	CASSSTGTSGRAKQFF
TRBJ1-5	TRBV12-3/TRBV12-4	many	TRBD1	TGTGCCAGCAGAGACGGGACAGGGGGAAATCAGCCCCAGCATTTT	CASRDGTGGNQPQHF
TRBJ2-1	TRBV6-2/TRBV6-3	.	.	TGTGCCAGCAGTCGTGGGTTCAACCGCTTGAACAATGAGCAGTTCTTC	CASSRGFNRLNNEQFF
TRBJ2-3	TRBV6-5	few	.	TGTGCCAGCAGGCTGACGGCAGATACGCAGTATTTT	CASRLTADTQYF
TRBJ2-7	TRBV28	.	TRBD1	TGTGCCAGCAGTTTTCCGGGACAGGGCGCCCAGCAGTACTTC	CASSFPGQGAQQYF
TRBJ1-3	TRBV10-3	.	TRBD1	TGTGCCATCAAACAGGGGGTAACGGGAAACACCATATATTTT	CAIKQGVTGNTIYF
TRBJ2-1	TRBV6-6	few	.	TGTGCCAGCAGCACACAGGGCTCCTACAATGAGCAGTTCTTC	CASSTQGSYNEQFF
TRBJ2-5	TRBV5-1	few	.	TGCGCCAGCAGCTTGAATCCCGGGGACCTCCAAGAGACCCAGTACTTC	CASSLNPGDLQETQYF
TRBJ2-1	TRBV20-1	.	.	TGCAGTGCTCTCGGGGGCCCTCGAACAAATGAGCAGTTCTTC	CSALGGPRTNEQFF
TRBJ2-1	TRBV7-9	many	TRBD2	TGTGCCAGCAGCTTAGCGGGAGGGCCGCATGAGCAGTTCTTC	CASSLAGGPHEQFF
TRBJ2-3	TRBV14	few	TRBD2	TGTGCCAGCAGCCAAGATTTGCTTGCGGGAGGTTTGGATACGCAGTATTTT	CASSQDLLAGGLDTQYF
TRBJ2-1	TRBV5-1	many	.	TGCGCCAGCAGCTCAGAAATCTCTGGAATCTGGTTCTTC	CASSSEISGIWFF
TRBJ1-4	TRBV12-3/TRBV12-4	.	.	TGTGCCAGCTCTGTTCGGGGTGGGGACGAAAAACTGTTTTTT	CASSVRGGDEKLFF
TRBJ1-2	TRBV3-1	few	.	TGTGCCAGCAGCCAAGATCGGTCGAGTAACTATGGCTACACCTTC	CASSQDRSSNYGYTF
TRBJ1-1	TRBV30	few	TRBD1	TGTGCCTGGGCGGCAGGGGGATACACTGAAGCTTTCTTT	CAWAAGGYTEAFF
TRBJ1-2	TRBV7-9	few	TRBD1	TGTGCCAGCGGTAGACAGGGTTTGGCGCCCTCCCCTTATGGCTACACCTTC	CASGRQGLAPSPYGYTF
TRBJ1-5	TRBV12-3/TRBV12-4	few	.	TGTGCCAGCAGTTTAGTCGGGACGGGCAATCAGCCCCAGCATTTT	CASSLVGTGNQPQHF
TRBJ2-2	TRBV29-1	.	.	TGCAGCGTAAAGGTGGGGGGCACCGGGGAGCTGTTTTTT	CSVKVGGTGELFF
TRBJ2-7	TRBV10-3	.	TRBD2	TGTGCCACCGGACTAGCGGGAGTCGAGCAGTACTTC	CATGLAGVEQYF
TRBJ1-1	TRBV6-5	few	TRBD1	TGTGCCAGCAGTCGACAGGGACCGACCACTGAAGCTTTCTTT	CASSRQGPTTEAFF
TRBJ1-2	TRBV27	.	.	TGTGCCAGCAGGACCGAAGGAACAGGGCCTAGTGGCTACACCTTC	CASRTEGTGPSGYTF
TRBJ1-2	TRBV11-2	few	TRBD1	TGTGCCAGCAGCTTTACCGGGACAGGGAACTATGGCTACACCTTC	CASSFTGTGNYGYTF
TRBJ1-5	TRBV19	many	.	TGTGCCAGTAGTCCCCCACCTTATAGCAATCAGCCCCAGCATTTT	CASSPPPYSNQPQHF
TRBJ1-5	TRBV23-1	.	.	TGCGCCAGCAGTCAATCGTGGGGCAGGGAAGTCCCCCCCCGAGGCAATCAGCCCCAGCATTTT	CASSQSWGREVPPRGNQPQHF
TRBJ1-1	TRBV7-2	many	.	TGTGCCAGCAGCCAACAGGGTAAGGGCACTGAAGCTTTCTTT	CASSQQGKGTEAFF
TRBJ2-3	TRBV5-4	many	TRBD2	TGTGCCAGCACTATTAGCGGGGGAAGCACAGATACGCAGTATTTT	CASTISGGSTDTQYF